These 15 T cell receptor beta chains were all obtained from the same sample, sequenced in a study of blood T cells in healthy people across ages. Primers used in a second PCR of roughly 6 to 12 cycles were a sample-barcoded 5' primer and a J-beta primer mix. TCRdb reanalysed the 5' RACE reads using MiXCR and keeps one entry per CDR3 protein. The data show some 710,000 distinct CDR3 sequences, around half seen once. Sample: blood. These receptors originate from a man older than 75 in good health.

The rearrangement joins TRBV7-2 to TRBJ2-7, with D possibly called TRBD1 or TRBD2 (5 bases each). V gave up 5 bases and J gave up 8 bases, with 19 bases separating them. This CDR3 has 14 amino acids. The germline V gene has CDR1 SGHTA and CDR2 FQGNSA. The CDR3 DNA reads TGTGCCAGCAGCGACCGGGACGGGTTGGGGAAGCAGTACTTC. Its protein product is CASSDRDGLGKQYF. The entire variable domain, with the rest obtained from reference TRBV7-2 and TRBJ2-7, is as follows: GAGVSQSPSNKVTEKGKDVELRCDPISGHTALYWYRQSLGQGLEFLIYFQGNSAPDKSGLPSDRFSAERTGGSVSTLTIQRTQQEDSAVYLCASSDRDGLGKQYFGPGTRLTVT.

The chain joins TRBV20-1 to TRBJ2-7; D may correspond to TRBD1 or TRBD2 (6 bases each). The germline gives CDR1 DFQATT, CDR2 SNEGSKA (reference sequence). The V and J ends lost 6 bases and 2 bases respectively, with 14 bases between them. The CDR3 is 13 amino acids. Here the CDR3 reads CSALTGRTYEQYF. Written as DNA, the CDR3 is TGCAGTGCGTTAACAGGGAGGACCTACGAGCAGTACTTC.

The table lists this clonotype with a few counts. The chain uses TRBV10-3 and TRBJ1-1, with D possibly matching TRBD1 (5 bases). The CDR3 consists of 15 residues. Germline CDR1 and CDR2: ENHRY and SYGVKD. The germline V and J ends were trimmed by 6 bases and 2 bases, with 16 bases remaining between them. The CDR3 DNA reads as TGTGCCATCAGCGAAAGTACAGGCCCAAACACTGAAGCTTTCTTT. Translated: CAISESTGPNTEAFF.

This chain uses TRBV9 with TRBJ2-3; weak D call: TRBD2 (6 bases). V lost 5 bases and J lost 2, with 15 bases in between. CDR1 is SGDLS and CDR2 is YYNGEE in the germline V gene. The CDR3 runs to 15 residues. CDR3 sequence reads: CASSPGDSYTDTQYF. CDR3 DNA: TGTGCCAGCAGTCCGGGGGACTCCTACACAGATACGCAGTATTTT.

Concerning this clonotype: The junction and the germline gene differ at one end; a read error may be behind it. The chain recombines TRBV18 with TRBJ2-5; TRBD1 matches 9 bases. The DNA end favors TRBJ2-7, so the J call may be wrong. This CDR3 has 13 residues. Germline V gene data show CDR1 as KGHSH and CDR2 as LQKENI. The CDR3 protein is CASAPGQGSEQYF. CDR3 DNA sequence: TGTGCCAGCGCACCGGGACAGGGCAGCGAGCAGTACTTC.

This chain joins TRBV5-1 and TRBJ2-1; D not certain. Deletions cut 4 bases from V and 4 bases from J, with 12 bases between. Germline V gene lookup returns CDR1 SGHRS and CDR2 YFSETQ. The CDR3 has 14 residues. The CDR3 spells CASSTSVKYNEQFF. The CDR3 DNA reads as TGCGCCAGCAGCACATCCGTAAAGTACAATGAGCAGTTCTTC. The full variable domain, with the rest looked up from reference TRBV5-1 and TRBJ2-1, is KAGVTQTPRYLIKTRGQQVTLSCSPISGHRSVSWYQQTPGQGLQFLFEYFSETQRNKGNFPGRFSGRQFSNSRSEMNVSTLELGDSALYLCASSTSVKYNEQFFGPGTRLTVL.

A word on this clonotype: Compared with germline, one end of the junction differs, possibly owing to a read error. The chain is built from TRBV11-2 and TRBJ2-2, with 8 nucleotides matching TRBD1. The CDR3 sequence is 15 residues long. Germline V lookup: CDR1 SGHAT, CDR2 FQNNGV. CDR3 nucleotides: TGTGCCAGCAGCTTCGGACAGGGCGTTACCGGGGAGCCGTTTTTT. This sequence encodes CASSFGQGVTGEPFF.

The table lists this clonotype with a few counts. The chain has TRBV12-3 or TRBV12-4 and TRBJ2-1, with TRBD2 identical over 12 bases. V shed 6 bases and J 6 bases; nucleotides not matched to a gene: 9. This CDR3 has 16 residues. This chain's CDR3 is CASSSSGRAKSNEQFF. CDR3 DNA: TGTGCCAGCAGCTCTAGCGGGAGGGCCAAGAGCAATGAGCAGTTCTTC.

This clonotype was observed a handful of times. The chain uses TRBV29-1 and TRBJ2-1; D could derive from TRBD1 or TRBD2 (5 bases each). Germline assignment: CDR1 SQVTM and CDR2 ANQGSEA. Between the trimmed V and J ends, which lost 4 bases and 8 bases, there was a span of 12 bases. The CDR3 is 12 amino acids. The CDR3 protein is CSVATGRYEQFF. The CDR3 DNA reads TGCAGCGTTGCAACGGGACGGTATGAGCAGTTCTTC.

This clonotype showed up just a few times. This rearrangement joins TRBV7-2 to TRBJ2-5; 9 bases map to TRBD2. Germline V gene data show CDR1 as SGHTA and CDR2 as FQGNSA. The V gene end was trimmed by 5 bases and the J gene end by 9 bases; junction bases not matched to a gene: 13. The length of the CDR3 is 15 residues. The CDR3 spells CASSPSGDLSESQYF. The CDR3 coding sequence is TGTGCCAGCAGCCCTAGCGGGGATCTTTCTGAGTCCCAGTACTTC.

The genes are TRBV12-3 or TRBV12-4 and TRBJ2-2; D remains unclear. V gave up 5 bases and J gave up 1 base, with 11 bases separating them. The CDR3 loop spans 15 amino acids. The CDR3 sequence is CASSPAARNTGELFF. The DNA for the CDR3 is TGTGCCAGCAGTCCCGCGGCGCGGAACACCGGGGAGCTGTTTTTT.

This rearrangement joins TRBV7-2 to TRBJ1-4, with D possibly TRBD1 on 6 matching bases. The CDR3 extends over 15 amino acids. Trimming shortened V by 5 bases and J by 3 bases, and 13 bases separated the two germline ends. CDR1 and CDR2 from the germline V gene are SGHTA and FQGNSA. DNA of the CDR3: TGTGCCAGCAGCCTTACAGGGTATCCTAATGAAAAACTGTTTTTT. This encodes CASSLTGYPNEKLFF. The variable domain in full, completed from reference TRBV7-2 and TRBJ1-4, reads GAGVSQSPSNKVTEKGKDVELRCDPISGHTALYWYRQSLGQGLEFLIYFQGNSAPDKSGLPSDRFSAERTGGSVSTLTIQRTQQEDSAVYLCASSLTGYPNEKLFFGSGTQLSVL.

The J gene is TRBJ2-1, the V gene TRBV5-1; maybe TRBD2 (7 bases). In germline, CDR1 is SGHRS, CDR2 YFSETQ. This CDR3 comprises 15 residues. Trimming pared 1 base from V and 4 bases from J, leaving 12 bases between. Here the CDR3 DNA reads TGCGCCAGCAGCTTGATAGGGGGGGAATACAATGAGCAGTTCTTC. Its protein product is CASSLIGGEYNEQFF.

This clonotype was observed many times. This chain uses TRBV6-1 with TRBJ2-7; 11 positions agree with TRBD2. The CDR3 is made up of 18 amino acids. J lost 7 bases, V lost 7 bases, and 21 bases had no gene match. Germline values: CDR1 MNHNS, CDR2 SASEGT. CDR3 bases: TGTGCCAGCACTCCCGGGGTAGCGGGAGGGCCTTCATCTCGGGAGCAGTACTTC. This codes for CASTPGVAGGPSSREQYF.

In regard to this clonotype: A much bigger clone sits one base away, suggesting this may be a read error. V usage is TRBV7-3 and J usage is TRBJ2-1; the match to TRBD2 covers 12 bases. CDR1 and CDR2 (germline): SGHTA, FQGTGA. The CDR3 loop spans 16 amino acids. CDR3 DNA sequence: TGTGCCAGCAGCTCCTCTAGCGGGAGGGACTACAATAAGCAGTTCTTC. It translates to CASSSSSGRDYNKQFF.